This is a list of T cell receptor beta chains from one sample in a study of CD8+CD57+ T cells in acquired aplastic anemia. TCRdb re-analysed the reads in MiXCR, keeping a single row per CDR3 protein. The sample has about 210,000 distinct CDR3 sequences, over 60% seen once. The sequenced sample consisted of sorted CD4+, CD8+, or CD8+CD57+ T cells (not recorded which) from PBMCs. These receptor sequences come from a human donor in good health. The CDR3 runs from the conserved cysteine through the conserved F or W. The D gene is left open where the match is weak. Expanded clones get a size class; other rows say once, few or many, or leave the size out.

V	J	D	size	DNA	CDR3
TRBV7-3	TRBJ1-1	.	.	TGTGCCAGCAGCCTAAACCCGGCATCCAGAACGAACACTGAAGCTTTCTTT	CASSLNPASRTNTEAFF
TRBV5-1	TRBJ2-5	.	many	TGCGCCAGCAGCGATATCCAAGAGACCCAGTACTTC	CASSDIQETQYF
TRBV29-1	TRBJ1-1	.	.	TGCAGCGTTGGGGGCGCCACCCGGGCTGAAGCTTTCTTT	CSVGGATRAEAFF
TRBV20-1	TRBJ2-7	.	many	TGCAGTGCTAGAGCGGACCAGGGCTACGAGCAGTACTTC	CSARADQGYEQYF
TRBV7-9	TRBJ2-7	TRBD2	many	TGTGCCAGCAGCCCCACGGGGGGGGTTCTTACCTACGAGCAGTACTTC	CASSPTGGVLTYEQYF
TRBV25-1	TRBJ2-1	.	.	TGTGCCAGCAGTGAATCAACTAGCTGGAGGGCCGAGCAGTTCTTC	CASSESTSWRAEQFF
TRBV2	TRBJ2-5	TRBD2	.	TGTGCCAGCAGCGTAGCTCCTAGCGGGAGAGAGACCCAGTACTTC	CASSVAPSGRETQYF
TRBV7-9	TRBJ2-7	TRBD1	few	TGTGCCACTTCGGACAGGGCTACATTCTCCTACGAGCAGTACTTC	CATSDRATFSYEQYF
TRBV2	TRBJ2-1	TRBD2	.	TGTGCCAGCAGTGATGCGGGGGGGCCAGGTGAGCAGTTCTTC	CASSDAGGPGEQFF
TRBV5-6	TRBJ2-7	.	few	TGTGCCAGCAGCTTGGCCCCTAACGTCTACGAGCAGTACTTC	CASSLAPNVYEQYF
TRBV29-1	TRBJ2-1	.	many	TGCAGCGTTGAGCAGGGATCCTACAATGAGCAGTTCTTC	CSVEQGSYNEQFF
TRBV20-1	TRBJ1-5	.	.	TGCAGTGCTAGGGAGGCAGAGGGGGTTTACCAGCCCCAACATTTT	CSAREAEGVYQPQHF
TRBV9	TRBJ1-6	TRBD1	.	TGTGCCAGCAGCGCACAGGGGGTGGAAAATTCACCCCTCCACTTT	CASSAQGVENSPLHF
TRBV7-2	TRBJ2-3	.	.	TGTGCCAGCACCCAGGGCGGGGCCTTAAACAATGAGCAGTATTTT	CASTQGGALNNEQYF
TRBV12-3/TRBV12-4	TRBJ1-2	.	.	TGTGCCGCAGGGACCTATGGCTACACCTTC	CAAGTYGYTF
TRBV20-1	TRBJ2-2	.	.	TGCAGTGCTAGACCCAGGACCCGGCCCCTGGGGGAGCTGTTTTTT	CSARPRTRPLGELFF
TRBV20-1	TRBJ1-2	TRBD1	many	TGCAGTGCTTTTGACAGGGATAACTATGGCTACACCTTC	CSAFDRDNYGYTF
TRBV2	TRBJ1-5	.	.	TGTGCCAGCAGTGAAGCCTCCGGCCTTAATCAGCCCCAGCATTTT	CASSEASGLNQPQHF
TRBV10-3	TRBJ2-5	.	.	TGTGCCACGACAACGGGGATGGGGGAGACCCAGTACTTC	CATTTGMGETQYF
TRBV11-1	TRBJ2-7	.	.	TGTGCCAGCAGAGATGAGGGTAATCCCGAGCAGTACTTC	CASRDEGNPEQYF
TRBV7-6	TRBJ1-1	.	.	TGTGCCAGCAGCTCCCCCGGGGGGGATGGGAACACTGAAGCTTTCTTT	CASSSPGGDGNTEAFF
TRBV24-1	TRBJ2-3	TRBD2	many	TGTGCCACCAGTGATTTGCAAAGGGCGGGAGTAGTTCATACGCAGTATTTT	CATSDLQRAGVVHTQYF
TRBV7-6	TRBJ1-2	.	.	TGTGCCAGCAGCTTATTGGCCGGGGCAGCTGGCTACACCTTC	CASSLLAGAAGYTF
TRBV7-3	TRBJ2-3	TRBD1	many	TGTGCCAGCAGCGACGGACAGGGTGGTGGCACAGATACGCAGTATTTT	CASSDGQGGGTDTQYF
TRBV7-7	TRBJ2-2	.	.	TGTGCTAGCACGTTCCGCCTAGAATCCGGGGAGCTGTTTTTT	CASTFRLESGELFF
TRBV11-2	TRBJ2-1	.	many	TGTGCCAGCAGCTCAACTAGTAATGAGCAGTTCTTC	CASSSTSNEQFF
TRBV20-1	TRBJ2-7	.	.	TGCAGTGCCAGCAGCCCCTCCAGTGGGGAGCAGTACTTC	CSASSPSSGEQYF
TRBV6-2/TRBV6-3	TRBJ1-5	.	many	TGTGCCAGCAGTTACGATGCTGAGGGTAGCCAGCCCCAGCATTTT	CASSYDAEGSQPQHF
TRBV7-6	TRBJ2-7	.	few	TGTGCCAGCAGCTTAGCGGGGGGCGCGAACTACGAGCAGTACTTC	CASSLAGGANYEQYF
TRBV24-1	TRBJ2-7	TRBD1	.	TGTGCCACCAGTGACGATCGGGACAGGGAGTACGAGCAGTACTTC	CATSDDRDREYEQYF
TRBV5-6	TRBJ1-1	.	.	TGTGCCAGCACCTCGGCAGAGAACACTGAAGCTTTCTTT	CASTSAENTEAFF
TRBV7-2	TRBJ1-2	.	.	TGTGCCAGCAGCTCGAACGGGGCTTATGGCTACACCTTC	CASSSNGAYGYTF
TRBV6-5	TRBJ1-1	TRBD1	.	TGTGCCAGCAGTTACTCGACTGGGACAGTTACAAGCACTGAAGCTTTCTTT	CASSYSTGTVTSTEAFF
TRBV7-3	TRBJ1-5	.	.	TGTGCCAGCGCCGCCGGAGGCAATCAGCCCCAGCATTTT	CASAAGGNQPQHF
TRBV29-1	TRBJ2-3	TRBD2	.	TGCAGCGTTGACTTGGCTAGCGGGAGGAACCAGGATAACACAGATACGCAGTATTTT	CSVDLASGRNQDNTDTQYF
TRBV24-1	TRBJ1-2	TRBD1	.	TGTGCCACCAGTGACGACAGGGCTAGCTATGGCTGCACCTTC	CATSDDRASYGCTF
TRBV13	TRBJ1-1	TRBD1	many	TGTGCCAGCAGCTCCCCTGGACAGGGATGGACTGAAGCTTTCTTT	CASSSPGQGWTEAFF
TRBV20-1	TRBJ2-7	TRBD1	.	TGCAGTGCTAGACCGAGACAGGGTACCGACGAGCAGTACTTC	CSARPRQGTDEQYF
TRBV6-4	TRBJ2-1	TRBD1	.	TGTGCCAGCAGTGACTCTGGACAGGGATCAGATACGCAGTTCTTC	CASSDSGQGSDTQFF
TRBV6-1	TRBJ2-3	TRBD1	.	TGTGCCAGCAGTGGTGGACAGGGGGCAGATACGCAGTATTTT	CASSGGQGADTQYF
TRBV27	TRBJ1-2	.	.	TGTGCCACCCTTGTCCTAGCAGGGAGTCATGGCTACACCTTC	CATLVLAGSHGYTF
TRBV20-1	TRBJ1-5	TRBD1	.	TGCAGTGCTCCCTCGACAGGGAGGCAGCCCCAGCATTTT	CSAPSTGRQPQHF
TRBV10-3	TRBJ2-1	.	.	TGTGCCAGCAGGGATTGGGTCAATGAGCAGTTCTTC	CASRDWVNEQFF
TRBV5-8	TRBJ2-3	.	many	TGTGCCAGCAATCAGAAGAACTCGGGGAGCACAGATACGCAGTATTTT	CASNQKNSGSTDTQYF
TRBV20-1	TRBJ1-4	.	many	TGCAGTGCTACCCGAGGAGGAGAAAATGAAAAACTGTTTTTT	CSATRGGENEKLFF
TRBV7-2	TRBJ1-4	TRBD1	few	TGTGCCAGCAGCTCGGACAGGGGTGGTGAAAAACTGTTTTTT	CASSSDRGGEKLFF
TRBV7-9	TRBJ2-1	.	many	TGTGCCAGCAGCTCCGGCTTGTACAATGAGCAGTTCTTC	CASSSGLYNEQFF
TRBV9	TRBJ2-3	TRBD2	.	TGTGCCAGCAGCGGCGGACTAGCGGGAGGGCCCGGCGCAGATACGCAGTATTTT	CASSGGLAGGPGADTQYF
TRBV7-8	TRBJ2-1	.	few	TGTGCCAGCAGCCCAGAGGGGGGGTACAATGAGCAGTTCTTC	CASSPEGGYNEQFF
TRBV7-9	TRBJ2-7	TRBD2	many	TGTGCCAGCAGCTTACCCGGGGGGGGCCTCTACGAGCAGTACTTC	CASSLPGGGLYEQYF
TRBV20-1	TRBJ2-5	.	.	TGCAGTGCTAGGGATCCAGGGTTGAGAGAGACCCAGTACTTC	CSARDPGLRETQYF
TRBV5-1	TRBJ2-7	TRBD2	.	TGCGCCAGCAGCTGGGGACTAGCGGGAGTTCCCTTCTACGAGCAGTACTTC	CASSWGLAGVPFYEQYF
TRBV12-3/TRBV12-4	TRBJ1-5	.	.	TGTGCCAGCAGTCCCACAGCATTCAATGGGCCCCAGCATTTT	CASSPTAFNGPQHF
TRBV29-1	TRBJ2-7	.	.	TGCAGCGTTGGGCGGGCCGCCTACGAGCAGTACTTC	CSVGRAAYEQYF
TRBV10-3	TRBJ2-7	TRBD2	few	TGTGCCATCAGTGAATCGGGACTAGCGGGGCACGAGCAGTACTTC	CAISESGLAGHEQYF
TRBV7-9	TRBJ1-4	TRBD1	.	TGTGCCAGCAGCCAATATCGGGGACAGGGACGCGAAAAACTGTTTTTT	CASSQYRGQGREKLFF